Below, 16 T cell receptor beta chains from the same sample are listed, as sequenced in a study of vaccination effects on CD4 cells after COVID-19. Peptide-pool stimulation followed by sequencing identified expanded antigen-specific CD4+ clonotypes in the ViraFEST assay. CD4+ T cell isolation took place after about 11 days of culture. Convalescent patients had PCR-confirmed SARS-CoV-2 infection between March and December 2020. Participants each got two BNT162b2 or mRNA-1273 vaccine doses. The table came from immunoSEQ multiplex PCR; TCRdb's copy has only in-frame clones and leaves some out. The sample contains approximately 15,000 clones, over 65% of which appear only once. These receptors' targets are unknown. The sequencing used CD4+ T cells from PBMCs cultured with HCoV-NL63 spike peptides, collected after COVID-19 vaccination. The receptors shown here come from a human donor who had a prior SARS-CoV-2 infection.

The chain has TRBV7-9 and TRBJ1-1; D is possibly TRBD1 (5 bases). This CDR3 has 14 residues. Between the trimmed V and J ends, which lost 11 bases and 7 bases, there was a span of 23 bases. The germline V gene encodes CDR1 SEHNR and CDR2 FQNEAQ (reference sequence). The CDR3 coding sequence is TGTGCCGGACACCCGAGCTTTGAACTTGGTGAAGCTTTCTTT. Translated: CAGHPSFELGEAFF.

The V call is TRBV6-6, the J call TRBJ1-4; the D gene is possibly TRBD1 (5 bases). Trimming left V 1 base short and J 1 base short, with 7 bases between. The CDR3 has 15 amino acids. Per the germline V gene, CDR1 is MNHNY and CDR2 is SVGAGI (reference sequence). CDR3 protein: CASSYLGVTNEKLFF. The CDR3 DNA follows: TGTGCCAGCAGTTACTTGGGGGTAACTAATGAAAAACTGTTTTTT.

This clone was counted between two and nine times. The genes are TRBV21-1 and TRBJ2-1; the table calls TRBD1, which could not be checked here. TRBV21-1 is noted as a pseudogene. CDR3 length: 15 amino acids. The chain's CDR3 is CASSNLRQGYNEQFF. The CDR3 DNA sequence: TGTGCCAGCAGCAATTTGAGACAGGGGTACAATGAGCAGTTCTTC.

CDR3 nucleotide sequence: TGTGCCAGCTCACTGACAGGCTTCAATGAAAAACTGTTTTTT. This sequence encodes CASSLTGFNEKLFF. This chain links TRBV18 with TRBJ1-4, with D possibly being TRBD1 (6 bases). Germline CDR1 reads KGHSH; CDR2 reads LQKENI. Trimming left V 4 bases short and J 5 bases short, with 11 bases between. The CDR3 loop spans 14 amino acids.

The chain joins TRBV11-3 to TRBJ2-3; D gene ambiguous. Trimming stripped 5 bases from V and 2 bases from J, with 17 bases between. The germline gives CDR1 SGHNT, CDR2 YENEEA. CDR3 size: 16 residues. CDR3 residues: CASSLLRALATDTQYF. The CDR3 DNA sequence: TGTGCCAGCAGCCTCCTTAGGGCGCTTGCCACAGATACGCAGTATTTT.

The chain joins TRBV7-8 to TRBJ2-1; possibly TRBD2 for D (6 bases). Trimming left V 3 bases short and J 4 bases short, with 13 bases between. This CDR3 comprises 15 residues. Germline V gene sequence: CDR1 SGHVS, CDR2 FQNEAQ. CDR3 coding DNA: TGTGCCAGCAGCTTGGCAGCTAGCGTTTACAATGAGCAGTTCTTC. Its protein product is CASSLAASVYNEQFF.

The gene calls are TRBV6-2 or TRBV6-3 and TRBJ2-3; D tentatively reads TRBD1 or TRBD2 (6 bases each). The CDR3 is 14 residues long. Trimming removed 6 bases from V and 1 base from J, with 11 bases in between. The V gene's germline CDR1 is MNHEY and CDR2 SVGEGT. In nucleotides, the CDR3 is TGTGCCAGCAGCCCGGGGGCCGGCACAGATACGCAGTATTTT. This gives the protein CASSPGAGTDTQYF.

The chain has TRBV4-3 and TRBJ2-7, with 8 nucleotides matching TRBD1. The CDR3 has 14 residues. Germline V gene data show CDR1 as LGHNA and CDR2 as YSLEER. Trimming removed 3 bases from V and 5 bases from J; junction bases left unmatched: 6. DNA for the CDR3: TGCGCCAGCAGCCATCCGACAGGGGTAGACGAGCAGTACTTC. Encoded protein: CASSHPTGVDEQYF.

This clone was counted a few times. The chain couples TRBV7-2 to TRBJ2-2; perhaps TRBD2 as D (6 bases). CDR3 length equals 15 residues. V was shortened by 1 base and J by 4 bases, with 10 bases between the two germline ends. Germline assignment: CDR1 SGHTA and CDR2 FQGNSA. In DNA form, the CDR3 reads TGTGCCAGCAGCTTAGTGGGAGGTACCACCGGGGAGCTGTTTTTT. It codes for CASSLVGGTTGELFF.

The CDR3 sequence is CASGRRASGEETQYF. CDR3 nucleotide sequence: TGTGCCAGCGGACGGAGAGCTAGCGGGGAAGAGACCCAGTACTTC. This chain links TRBV2 with TRBJ2-5; 9 nucleotides match TRBD2. After removal of 8 bases from V and 3 bases from J, the junction contained 10 bases not matched to a gene. Per the germline V gene, CDR1 is SNHLY and CDR2 is FYNNEI. There are 15 residues in the CDR3. Using reference TRBV2 and TRBJ2-5 for the parts outside the CDR3, the full variable domain is EPEVTQTPSHQVTQMGQEVILRCVPISNHLYFYWYRQILGQKVEFLVSFYNNEISEKSEIFDDQFSVERPDGSNFTLKIRSTKLEDSAMYFCASGRRASGEETQYFGPGTRLLVL.

This clone was observed once. The rearrangement links TRBV9 to TRBJ2-7, with TRBD1 as a possible D gene (9 bases). There are 22 residues in the CDR3. Trimming removed 2 bases at V and 3 bases at J, with 36 bases between. CDR1 and CDR2 (germline): SGDLS, YYNGEE. The CDR3 reads CASSVGVATGTGRSGGYYEQYF. Written as DNA, the CDR3 is TGTGCCAGCAGCGTCGGTGTCGCGACCGGGACAGGGAGAAGCGGGGGCTACTACGAGCAGTACTTC.

The rearrangement uses TRBV5-8 and TRBJ2-1, with 11 bases matching TRBD2. The germline V gene has CDR1 SGHTS and CDR2 YDEGEE. The V segment lost 3 bases and the J segment 4 bases; nucleotides outside the gene matches: 6. There are 16 residues in the CDR3. The CDR3 DNA reads as TGTGCCAGCAGCTGGTGGGGACTAGCGGTTTACAATGAGCAGTTCTTC. Translating gives CASSWWGLAVYNEQFF.

V is TRBV6-5 and J is TRBJ2-3; D possibly uses TRBD1 or TRBD2 (5 bases each). Trimming shortened V by 2 bases and J by 0 bases, and 9 bases separated the two germline ends. This CDR3 has 15 residues. Germline CDR1 MNHEY, CDR2 SVGAGI. The CDR3 bases are TGTGCCAGCAGTTACGGGACCGAGAGCACAGATACGCAGTATTTT. Amino acid sequence: CASSYGTESTDTQYF.

This chain links TRBV2 with TRBJ2-7; 7 bases fit TRBD2. CDR1 and CDR2 (germline): SNHLY, FYNNEI. This CDR3 contains 12 residues. Trimming cost V 2 bases and J 5 bases; bases outside gene matches: 0. The CDR3 loop reads CASSETSDEQYF. CDR3 coding DNA: TGTGCCAGCAGTGAAACTAGCGACGAGCAGTACTTC.

This clone appeared a single time. The J gene is TRBJ1-1, the V gene TRBV9; D is possibly TRBD1 (6 bases). This CDR3 is built from 16 residues. Germline V gene lookup returns CDR1 SGDLS and CDR2 YYNGEE. Trimming removed 7 bases at V and 4 bases at J, with 23 bases between. The CDR3 loop reads CASSPLGGLGTTEAFF. In nucleotides, the CDR3 is TGTGCCAGCTCCCCTCTGGGGGGGCTAGGGACCACTGAAGCTTTCTTT.

Turning to this clone: One junction end disagrees with the germline gene, perhaps due to a read error. The V call is TRBV6-1, the J call TRBJ1-5; D ambiguous. This CDR3 has 18 amino acids. Germline V gene data show CDR1 as MNHNS and CDR2 as SASEGT. The CDR3 protein is CASREDRGSKRSNQPQHF. CDR3 sequence (DNA): TGTGCCAGCAGAGAAGACCGGGGATCAAAGCGTAGCAATCAGCCCCAGCATTTT.